This T cell receptor beta chain is drawn from a study of blood T cell repertoires in COVID-19. Study as a whole: PBMCs, B-cell-depleted T cells, or T cells were the source of the cDNA or gDNA that made up the material.

Looked up from germline, CDR1 is SGHTA and CDR2 is FQGTGA. This CDR3 contains 15 residues. Between the trimmed V and J ends, which lost 2 bases and 6 bases, there was a span of 14 bases. In the authors' workflow: Amplification of reference gene primers provided the estimated nucleated cell counts. TCRdb keeps only in-frame clones here, not all; method: immunoSEQ multiplex PCR. Clone size and V and J calls were adopted from that table, with D and trimming inferred from the DNA. The repertoire has more than 100,000 clones, 90% of them found once; the top ten carry 3.5% to 4%. Seattle participants joined during active infection and were tracked over time.

Sequences were obtained from peripheral blood. The sequence was collected from an older woman with COVID-19, enrolled during active disease. The chain recombines TRBV7-3 with TRBJ2-1, with D perhaps TRBD1 (6 bases). The CDR3 spells CASSLQGFLGNEQFF. The CDR3 region has the DNA TGTGCCAGCAGCTTACAGGGGTTTCTAGGCAATGAGCAGTTCTTC.